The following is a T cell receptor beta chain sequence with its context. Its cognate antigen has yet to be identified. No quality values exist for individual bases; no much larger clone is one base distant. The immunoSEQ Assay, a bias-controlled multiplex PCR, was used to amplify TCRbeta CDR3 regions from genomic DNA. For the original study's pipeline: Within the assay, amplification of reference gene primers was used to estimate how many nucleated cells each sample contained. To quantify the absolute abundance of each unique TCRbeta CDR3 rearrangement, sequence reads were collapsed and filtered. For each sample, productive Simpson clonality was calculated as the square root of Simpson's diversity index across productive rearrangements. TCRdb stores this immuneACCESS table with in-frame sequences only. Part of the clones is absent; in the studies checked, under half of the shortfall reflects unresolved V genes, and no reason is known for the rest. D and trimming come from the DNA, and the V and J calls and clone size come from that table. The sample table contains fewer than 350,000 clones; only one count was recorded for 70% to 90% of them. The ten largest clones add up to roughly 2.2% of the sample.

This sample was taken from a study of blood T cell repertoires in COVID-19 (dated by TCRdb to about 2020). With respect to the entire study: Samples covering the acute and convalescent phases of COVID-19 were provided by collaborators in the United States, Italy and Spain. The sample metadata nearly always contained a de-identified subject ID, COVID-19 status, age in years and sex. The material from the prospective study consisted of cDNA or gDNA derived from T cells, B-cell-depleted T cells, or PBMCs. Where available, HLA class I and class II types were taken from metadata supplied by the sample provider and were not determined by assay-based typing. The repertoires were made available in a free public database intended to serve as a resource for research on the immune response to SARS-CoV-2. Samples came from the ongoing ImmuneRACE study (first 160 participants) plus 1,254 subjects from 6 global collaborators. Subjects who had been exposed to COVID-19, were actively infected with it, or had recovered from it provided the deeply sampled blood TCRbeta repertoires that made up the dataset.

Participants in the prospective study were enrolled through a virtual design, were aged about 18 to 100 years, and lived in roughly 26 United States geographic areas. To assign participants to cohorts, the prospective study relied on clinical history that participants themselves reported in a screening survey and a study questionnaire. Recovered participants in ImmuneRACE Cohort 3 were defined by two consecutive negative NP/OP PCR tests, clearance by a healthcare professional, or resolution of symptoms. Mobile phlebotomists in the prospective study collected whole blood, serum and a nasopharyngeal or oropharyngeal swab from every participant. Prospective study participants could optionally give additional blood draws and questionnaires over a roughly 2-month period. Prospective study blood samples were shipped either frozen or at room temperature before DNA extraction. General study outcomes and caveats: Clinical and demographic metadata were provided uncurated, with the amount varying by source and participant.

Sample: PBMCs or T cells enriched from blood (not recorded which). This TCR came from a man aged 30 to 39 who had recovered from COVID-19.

This receptor carries the CDR3 CASSRPGYYNEQFF. The DNA sequence is TGTGCCAGCAGCCGACCCGGGTATTACAATGAGCAGTTCTTC. The V gene is TRBV25-1 and the J gene is TRBJ2-1; confidence is insufficient to name the D gene. V and J lose 6 bases and 4 bases, and a span of 13 bases separates them. Counted from cysteine to phenylalanine, this CDR3 has 14 amino acids. Of the read, only the CDR3 DNA is kept; its 42 bases are in frame from base 1. Per the germline V gene, MGHDK is the CDR1 and SYGVNS is the CDR2.